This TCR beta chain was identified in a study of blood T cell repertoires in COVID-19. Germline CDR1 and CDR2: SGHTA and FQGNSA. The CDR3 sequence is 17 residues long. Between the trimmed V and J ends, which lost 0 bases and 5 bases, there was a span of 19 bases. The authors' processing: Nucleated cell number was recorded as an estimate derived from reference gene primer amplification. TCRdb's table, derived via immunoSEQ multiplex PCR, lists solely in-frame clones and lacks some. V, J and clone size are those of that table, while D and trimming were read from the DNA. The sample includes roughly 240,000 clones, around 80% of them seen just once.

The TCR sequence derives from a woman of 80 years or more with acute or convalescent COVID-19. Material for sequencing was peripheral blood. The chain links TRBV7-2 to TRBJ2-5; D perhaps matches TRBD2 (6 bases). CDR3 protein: CASSLASPGLRPETQYF. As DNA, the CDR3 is TGTGCCAGCAGCTTAGCATCACCGGGACTGAGGCCGGAGACCCAGTACTTC.